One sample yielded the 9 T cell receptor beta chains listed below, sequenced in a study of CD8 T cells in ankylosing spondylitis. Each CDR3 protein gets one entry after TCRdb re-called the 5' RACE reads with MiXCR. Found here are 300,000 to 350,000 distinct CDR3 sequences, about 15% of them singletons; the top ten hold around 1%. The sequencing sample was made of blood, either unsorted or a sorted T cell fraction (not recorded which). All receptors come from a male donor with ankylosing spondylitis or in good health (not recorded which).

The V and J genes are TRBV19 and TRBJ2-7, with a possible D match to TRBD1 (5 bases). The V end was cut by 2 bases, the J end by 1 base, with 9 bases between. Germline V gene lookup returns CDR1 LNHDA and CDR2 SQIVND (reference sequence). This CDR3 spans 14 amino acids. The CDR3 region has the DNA TGTGCCAGTAGTATAACAGGTTCGTCCTACGAGCAGTACTTC. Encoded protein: CASSITGSSYEQYF.

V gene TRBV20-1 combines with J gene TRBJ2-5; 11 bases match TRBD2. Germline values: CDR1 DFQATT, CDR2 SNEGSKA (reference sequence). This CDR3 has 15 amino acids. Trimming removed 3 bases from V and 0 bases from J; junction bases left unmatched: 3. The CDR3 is CSASRLAGYQETQYF. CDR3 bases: TGCAGTGCTAGCCGACTAGCGGGGTACCAAGAGACCCAGTACTTC.

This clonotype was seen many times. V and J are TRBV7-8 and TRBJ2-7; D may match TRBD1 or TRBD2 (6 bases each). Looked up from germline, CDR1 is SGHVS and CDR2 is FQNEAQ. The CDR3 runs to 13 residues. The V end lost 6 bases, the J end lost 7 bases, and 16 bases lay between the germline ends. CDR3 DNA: TGTGCCAGCAGAGGGACCAGAGGGGGGGAGCAGTACTTC. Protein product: CASRGTRGGEQYF.

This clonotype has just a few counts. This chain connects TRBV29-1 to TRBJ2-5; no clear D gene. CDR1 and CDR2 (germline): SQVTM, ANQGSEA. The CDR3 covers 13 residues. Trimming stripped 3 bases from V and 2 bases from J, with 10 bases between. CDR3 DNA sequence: TGCAGCGTTGAGGTCTTGCGGCAAGAGACCCAGTACTTC. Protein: CSVEVLRQETQYF. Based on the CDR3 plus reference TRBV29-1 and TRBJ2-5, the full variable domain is SAVISQKPSRDICQRGTSLTIQCQVDSQVTMMFWYRQQPGQSLTLIATANQGSEATYESGFVIDKFPISRPNLTFSTLTVSNMSPEDSSIYLCSVEVLRQETQYFGPGTRLLVL.

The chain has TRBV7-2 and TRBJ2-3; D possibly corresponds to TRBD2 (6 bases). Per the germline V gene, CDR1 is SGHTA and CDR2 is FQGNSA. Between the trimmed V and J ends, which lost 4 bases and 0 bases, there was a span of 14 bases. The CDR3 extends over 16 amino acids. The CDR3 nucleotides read TGTGCCAGCAGCTCTCTCGGGAGTGGGAGCACAGATACGCAGTATTTT. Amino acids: CASSSLGSGSTDTQYF.

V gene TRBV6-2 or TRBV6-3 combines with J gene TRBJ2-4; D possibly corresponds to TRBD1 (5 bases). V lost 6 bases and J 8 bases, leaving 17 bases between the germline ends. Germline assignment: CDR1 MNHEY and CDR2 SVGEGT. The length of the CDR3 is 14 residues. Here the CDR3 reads CASSSSQGRDIQYF. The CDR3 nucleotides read TGTGCCAGCAGCTCCTCCCAGGGAAGGGACATTCAGTACTTC.

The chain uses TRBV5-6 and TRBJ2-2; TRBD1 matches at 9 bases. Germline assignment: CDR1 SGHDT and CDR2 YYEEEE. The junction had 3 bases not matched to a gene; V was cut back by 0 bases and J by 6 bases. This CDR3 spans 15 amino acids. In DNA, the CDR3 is TGTGCCAGCAGCTTGGCGGGACAGGGTCCCGGGGAGCTGTTTTTT. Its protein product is CASSLAGQGPGELFF. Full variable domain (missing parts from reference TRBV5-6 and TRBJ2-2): DAGVTQSPTHLIKTRGQQVTLRCSPKSGHDTVSWYQQALGQGPQFIFQYYEEEERQRGNFPDRFSGHQFPNYSSELNVNALLLGDSALYLCASSLAGQGPGELFFGEGSRLTVL.

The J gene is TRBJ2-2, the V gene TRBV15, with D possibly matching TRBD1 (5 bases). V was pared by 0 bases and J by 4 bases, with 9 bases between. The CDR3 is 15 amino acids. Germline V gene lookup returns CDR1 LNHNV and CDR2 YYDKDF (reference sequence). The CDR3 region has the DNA TGTGCCACCAGCAGAGATAAGGGGTTCACCGGGGAGCTGTTTTTT. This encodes CATSRDKGFTGELFF.

The CDR3, as DNA: TGTGCCACCAGCGGGGGTAAGGGGTACGAGCAGTACTTC. The encoded protein is CATSGGKGYEQYF. V gene TRBV19 combines with J gene TRBJ2-7; 8 nucleotides agree with TRBD2. The V gene end was trimmed by 10 bases and the J gene end by 4 bases; junction bases not matched to a gene: 9. Germline V lookup: CDR1 LNHDA, CDR2 SQIVND (reference sequence). The CDR3 is 13 residues long.